A selection of T cell receptor beta chains follows, all from one sample in a study of blood T cells in healthy people across ages. TCRdb analysed the 5' RACE reads with MiXCR anew, one entry per CDR3 protein. This sample has about 640,000 distinct CDR3 sequences, with approximately 50% found just once. Sequencing was carried out using blood. These receptors all stem from a man between 60 and 70 years old in good health. The CDR3 runs from the conserved cysteine through the conserved F or W. The order of the fields is clone size, V gene, J gene, CDR3 length, D gene, CDR3 protein, CDR3 DNA. A D gene is named only where the DNA matches it firmly. A clone size is listed for some rows: how often the clone was seen (once, few, many), or a class if it is expanded.

size: few
V: TRBV10-3
J: TRBJ2-1
length: 15
D: TRBD1
CDR3: CAISETRTGVHEQFF
DNA: TGTGCCATCAGTGAGACGAGGACAGGGGTCCATGAGCAGTTCTTC

size: -
V: TRBV29-1
J: TRBJ2-1
length: 15
D: TRBD2
CDR3: CSVEDLLAGAGEQFF
DNA: TGCAGCGTTGAAGATCTACTAGCGGGGGCGGGGGAGCAGTTCTTC

size: -
V: TRBV27
J: TRBJ2-5
length: 11
D: TRBD1
CDR3: CASSSQGAQYF
DNA: TGTGCCAGCAGTTCCCAGGGGGCCCAGTACTTC

size: few
V: TRBV3-1
J: TRBJ1-2
length: 16
D: -
CDR3: CASSQGVGTGDYGYTF
DNA: TGTGCCAGCAGCCAAGGGGTGGGGACGGGAGACTATGGCTACACCTTC

size: -
V: TRBV27
J: TRBJ2-3
length: 18
D: TRBD1
CDR3: CASKVYPPDRLRADTQYF
DNA: TGTGCCAGCAAAGTTTATCCCCCGGACAGGCTTCGCGCAGATACGCAGTATTTT

size: -
V: TRBV25-1
J: TRBJ1-4
length: 15
D: -
CDR3: CASSESTGVKEKLFF
DNA: TGTGCCAGCAGTGAATCTACAGGAGTGAAGGAAAAACTGTTTTTT

size: once
V: TRBV27
J: TRBJ1-1
length: 16
D: TRBD1
CDR3: CASSFSRGLGLTEAFF
DNA: TGTGCCAGCAGTTTTAGCAGGGGGCTAGGGTTAACTGAAGCTTTCTTT

size: few
V: TRBV12-3/TRBV12-4
J: TRBJ2-1
length: 15
D: TRBD2
CDR3: CASTHDRGGGHEQFF
DNA: TGTGCCAGCACCCATGATCGGGGGGGCGGTCATGAGCAGTTCTTC

size: once
V: TRBV21-1
J: TRBJ2-1
length: 15
D: -
CDR3: CSLTCYRGFGHGQFF
DNA: TGTAGCCTGACGTGTTACAGGGGGTTTGGGCATGGGCAGTTCTTC

size: few
V: TRBV5-1
J: TRBJ2-7
length: 16
D: TRBD1
CDR3: CASSPNSGQVSYEQYF
DNA: TGCGCCAGCAGCCCGAACTCCGGACAGGTTAGCTACGAGCAGTACTTC

size: -
V: TRBV5-5
J: TRBJ2-2
length: 16
D: -
CDR3: CASSWGGTGNTGELFF
DNA: TGTGCCAGCAGCTGGGGGGGGACAGGGAACACCGGGGAGCTGTTTTTT

size: -
V: TRBV5-1
J: TRBJ2-7
length: 15
D: TRBD2
CDR3: CASTSGGKAPYEQYF
DNA: TGCGCCAGCACCAGCGGGGGCAAAGCCCCCTACGAGCAGTACTTC

size: -
V: TRBV2
J: TRBJ1-6
length: 15
D: TRBD1
CDR3: CASRERTGGDSPLHF
DNA: TGTGCCAGCAGGGAAAGGACAGGGGGAGATTCACCCCTCCACTTT

size: -
V: TRBV12-3/TRBV12-4
J: TRBJ2-5
length: 14
D: -
CDR3: CASSFWTAQETQYF
DNA: TGTGCCAGCAGTTTTTGGACAGCCCAAGAGACCCAGTACTTC

size: -
V: TRBV25-1
J: TRBJ2-7
length: 17
D: TRBD2
CDR3: CASSSSPGLAGGYEQYF
DNA: TGTGCCAGCAGTTCGTCTCCGGGACTAGCGGGGGGGTACGAGCAGTACTTC

size: few
V: TRBV10-3
J: TRBJ1-2
length: 15
D: -
CDR3: CAISESRTEVNGYTF
DNA: TGTGCCATCAGTGAGTCAAGGACAGAGGTTAATGGCTACACCTTC

size: -
V: TRBV7-2
J: TRBJ2-5
length: 13
D: -
CDR3: CASSSEGWQTQYF
DNA: TGTGCCAGCAGCTCCGAGGGTTGGCAGACCCAGTACTTC

size: few
V: TRBV9
J: TRBJ2-7
length: 14
D: -
CDR3: CASSLGHFLGEQYF
DNA: TGTGCCAGCAGCCTAGGGCATTTCCTAGGCGAGCAGTACTTC

size: -
V: TRBV6-5
J: TRBJ2-7
length: 14
D: -
CDR3: CASRDGGSSYEQHF
DNA: TGTGCCAGCCGGGACGGAGGATCTTCCTACGAGCAGCACTTC

size: -
V: TRBV9
J: TRBJ2-3
length: 20
D: TRBD2
CDR3: CASSVAAASGGRIPTDTQYF
DNA: TGTGCCAGCAGCGTAGCTGCGGCTAGCGGGGGCCGAATCCCCACAGATACGCAGTATTTT

size: -
V: TRBV24-1
J: TRBJ2-5
length: 16
D: TRBD2
CDR3: CATSDPGTSGQETQYF
DNA: TGTGCCACCAGTGATCCCGGGACTAGCGGCCAAGAGACCCAGTACTTC

size: -
V: TRBV21-1
J: TRBJ1-4
length: 17
D: -
CDR3: CASSKKGQDGFPEKLFF
DNA: TGTGCCAGCAGCAAAAAGGGACAGGATGGCTTCCCCGAAAAACTGTTTTTT